This T cell receptor (beta chain) is drawn from a study of tumor and adjacent non-tumor tissue in lung cancer. This sample's RNA came from whole unsorted tissue. Newly diagnosed lung cancer patients had thoracic surgery in China, August–November 2014, without prior chemotherapy. Germline lookup yields CDR1 MGHRA and CDR2 YSYEKL. This CDR3 has 15 residues. The library came from three nested PCR rounds adapted from ARM-PCR protocols. Each CDR3 protein is one row after TCRdb ran MiXCR on the multiplex PCR reads. The sample carries more than 70,000 distinct CDR3 sequences, around two thirds recorded once. Worth noting for this clonotype: Its antigen is undetermined. Germline is not matched at one junction end, which may reflect a read error.

Study results and limitations: Tumor TCR diversity, when higher, was linked to shorter survival. Tumor repertoires had a smaller top 100 clone share than normal lung.

Sample: lung tumor tissue. The receptor comes from a man aged 65 to 85 with non-small cell lung cancer. This chain uses TRBV4-1 with TRBJ2-7, with 7 bases fitting TRBD1. The CDR3 DNA reads TGCGCCAGCAACCAAGAGGGGGCAGGGCACTACGAGCAGTACTTC. This translates into CASNQEGAGHYEQYF.